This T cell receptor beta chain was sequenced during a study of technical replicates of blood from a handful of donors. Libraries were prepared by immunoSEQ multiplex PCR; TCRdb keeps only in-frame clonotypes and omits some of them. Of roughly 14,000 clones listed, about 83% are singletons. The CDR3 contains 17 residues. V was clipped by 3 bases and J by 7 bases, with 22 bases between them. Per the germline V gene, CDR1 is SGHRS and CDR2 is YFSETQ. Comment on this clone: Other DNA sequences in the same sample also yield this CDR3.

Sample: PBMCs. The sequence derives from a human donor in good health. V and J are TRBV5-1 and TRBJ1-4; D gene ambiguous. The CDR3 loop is CASSYRVSMTPGEKLFF. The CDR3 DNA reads TGCGCCAGCAGCTACCGGGTCTCGATGACTCCCGGTGAAAAACTGTTTTTT.